One sample yielded the 31 T cell receptor beta chains listed below, sequenced in a study of blood T cell repertoires in COVID-19. The method was immunoSEQ multiplex PCR; TCRdb's version includes in-frame clones alone and lacks a portion of them. The sample includes 200,000 to 250,000 clones, around 83% seen only once; the top ten take over 2.5%. Sequencing used peripheral blood. The receptors were sampled from a man aged 50-60 years who had recovered from COVID-19.

This chain links TRBV6-1 with TRBJ2-2; 13 bases fit TRBD2. The CDR3 spans 16 residues. CDR1 and CDR2 (germline): MNHNS, SASEGT. V was clipped by 4 bases and J by 7 bases; unmatched bases: 6. The CDR3 loop reads CASSGTSGSRGGELFF. The CDR3 DNA reads TGTGCCAGCAGTGGGACTAGCGGGAGTCGTGGCGGGGAGCTGTTTTTT.

CDR3 residues: CASSGPGLAWTYEQYF. CDR3 DNA sequence: TGTGCCAGCAGCGGACCGGGACTAGCGTGGACCTACGAGCAGTACTTC. The rearrangement links TRBV9 to TRBJ2-7; TRBD2 matches 10 bases. CDR3 size: 16 residues. The ends lost 3 bases at V and 2 bases at J; junction bases unmatched: 8. Germline V gene sequence: CDR1 SGDLS, CDR2 YYNGEE.

The chain carries TRBV28 and TRBJ2-5, with D unclear. The CDR3 consists of 16 residues. V lost 2 bases and J 2 bases, leaving 15 bases between the germline ends. CDR1 and CDR2 from the germline V gene are MDHEN and SYDVKM. CDR3 protein: CASSLVGYNAQETQYF. In DNA form, the CDR3 reads TGTGCCAGCAGTTTAGTCGGGTATAACGCACAAGAGACCCAGTACTTC.

The chain uses TRBV28 and TRBJ2-1, with 8 bases fitting TRBD2. V was clipped by 4 bases and J by 10 bases; unmatched bases: 12. The CDR3 is made up of 15 amino acids. Germline assignment: CDR1 MDHEN and CDR2 SYDVKM. CDR3 region: CASSSRGAGDREQFF. The CDR3 DNA reads as TGTGCCAGCAGTTCACGGGGAGCGGGAGATAGGGAGCAGTTCTTC.

The V and J genes are TRBV4-1 and TRBJ2-1; 11 bases map to TRBD2. V gave up 4 bases and J gave up 9 bases; unmatched junction bases: 14. Germline V gene lookup returns CDR1 MGHRA and CDR2 YSYEKL. The CDR3 length is 17 residues. CDR3 residues: CASSPEQTSGKFGEQFF. The CDR3 region has the DNA TGCGCCAGCAGCCCGGAACAGACTAGCGGGAAGTTTGGTGAGCAGTTCTTC.

V usage is TRBV11-2 and J usage is TRBJ1-5, with D possibly being TRBD1 (6 bases). The CDR3 totals 16 residues. The germline gives CDR1 SGHAT, CDR2 FQNNGV. V lost 1 base to trimming and J lost 0 bases, with 10 bases between them. CDR3 sequence (DNA): TGTGCCAGCAGCTTAGGCAGGGGCCATAGCAATCAGCCCCAGCATTTT. Its translation is CASSLGRGHSNQPQHF.

This chain connects TRBV18 to TRBJ2-1; D remains unclear. The CDR3 loop spans 15 amino acids. The V end lost 1 base, the J end lost 5 bases, and 12 bases lay between the germline ends. The germline V gene encodes CDR1 KGHSH and CDR2 LQKENI. The DNA for the CDR3 is TGTGCCAGCTCACCACAATTTAGCAGAAACAATGAGCAGTTCTTC. Encoded protein: CASSPQFSRNNEQFF.

V and J are TRBV15 and TRBJ2-5, with a weak D call TRBD2 (6 bases). Deletions cut 5 bases from V and 2 bases from J, with 18 bases between. CDR1 and CDR2 from the germline V gene are LNHNV and YYDKDF (reference sequence). The CDR3 is 16 amino acids. DNA of the CDR3: TGTGCCACCAGCCAAAGACGGGGACTGGGTCAAGAGACCCAGTACTTC. This sequence encodes CATSQRRGLGQETQYF.

This chain joins TRBV19 and TRBJ2-1; TRBD2 is a possible D gene (6 bases). V was cut by 7 bases and J by 3 bases, with 13 bases left in between. Per germline, CDR1 LNHDA and CDR2 SQIVND (reference sequence). This CDR3 spans 14 amino acids. The CDR3 bases are TGTGCCAGTAACGGAGGGACCCACTACAATGAGCAGTTCTTC. Translated: CASNGGTHYNEQFF.

This rearrangement joins TRBV5-1 to TRBJ2-7; 7 bases agree with TRBD1. Losses at the gene ends were 6 bases for V and 2 bases for J; bases not matched to a gene: 8. In germline, CDR1 is SGHRS, CDR2 YFSETQ. This CDR3 has 14 residues. The CDR3 region is CASKRGTDAYEQYF. Written as DNA, the CDR3 is TGCGCCAGCAAAAGAGGGACAGATGCCTACGAGCAGTACTTC.

The CDR3 DNA reads as TGCGCCAGCACCGAACGGGAGGGCCTCTACAATGAGCAGTTCTTC. Its translation is CASTEREGLYNEQFF. The chain employs TRBV10-2 and TRBJ2-1; 8 bases fit TRBD2. The junction had 8 bases not matched to a gene; V was cut back by 7 bases and J by 3 bases. The germline gives CDR1 WSHSY, CDR2 SAAADI. The CDR3 consists of 15 residues.

This chain connects TRBV7-6 to TRBJ2-2; D uncertain. Trimming cost V 2 bases and J 0 bases, with 7 bases left between them. Germline V gene sequence: CDR1 SGHVS, CDR2 FNYEAQ. This CDR3 is 15 amino acids long. CDR3 loop: CASSLRSANTGELFF. The CDR3 nucleotides are TGTGCCAGCAGCTTACGGTCCGCGAACACCGGGGAGCTGTTTTTT.

The CDR3 region has the DNA TGCGCCAGCAGCCCTCCCCTTACAGGCACCGGGGAGCTGTTTTTT. Protein sequence: CASSPPLTGTGELFF. The chain recombines TRBV5-1 with TRBJ2-2; the D gene is possibly TRBD1 (5 bases). The CDR3 totals 15 residues. CDR1 SGHRS and CDR2 YFSETQ come from the germline V gene. Trimming stripped 4 bases from V and 4 bases from J, with 14 bases between.

This clone has at least ten counts. CDR3 protein: CASSPFLGTTNTEAFF. In DNA form, the CDR3 reads TGTGCCAGCTCACCTTTTCTGGGGACAACGAACACTGAAGCTTTCTTT. The chain links TRBV18 to TRBJ1-1; possible D gene TRBD1, 6 bases. The CDR3 is 16 amino acids. Germline CDR1 reads KGHSH; CDR2 reads LQKENI. Trimming removed 3 bases from V and 1 base from J, with 15 bases in between.

This chain links TRBV7-9 with TRBJ2-7; 11 bases are a match to TRBD1. Germline lookup yields CDR1 SEHNR and CDR2 FQNEAQ (reference sequence). The CDR3 covers 15 residues. Germline trimming cut 8 bases from V and 4 bases from J; bases unmatched to any gene: 10. CDR3 residues: CASAKGQGALYEQYF. CDR3 DNA: TGTGCCAGCGCCAAAGGACAGGGGGCCCTTTACGAGCAGTACTTC. The full variable domain, completed using reference TRBV7-9 and TRBJ2-7, is DTGVSQNPRHKITKRGQNVTFRCDPISEHNRLYWYRQTLGQGPEFLTYFQNEAQLEKSRLLSDRFSAERPKGSFSTLEIQRTEQGDSAMYLCASAKGQGALYEQYFGPGTRLTVT.

The chain employs TRBV19 and TRBJ2-3, with 13 bases aligning to TRBD2. In germline, CDR1 is LNHDA, CDR2 SQIVND (reference sequence). This CDR3 is built from 16 residues. V dropped 3 bases and J dropped 3; count of bases not matched to a gene: 3. CDR3 DNA sequence: TGTGCCAGTAGTATGGGACTAGCGGGACTTACAGATACGCAGTATTTT. It translates to CASSMGLAGLTDTQYF.

The V and J genes are TRBV7-8 and TRBJ1-3; D may be TRBD1 (6 bases). The CDR3 has 14 residues. Looked up from germline, CDR1 is SGHVS and CDR2 is FQNEAQ. The V and J ends lost 4 bases and 4 bases respectively, with 11 bases between them. Written as DNA, the CDR3 is TGTGCCAGCAGCTCAGGGGTAGGGGGAAACACCATATATTTT. Translated: CASSSGVGGNTIYF.

This CDR3 reads CASSPGLLNEQFF. CDR3 nucleotides: TGTGCCAGCAGCCCCGGACTGCTCAATGAGCAGTTCTTC. V is TRBV3-1 (or the pseudogene TRBV3-2) and J is TRBJ2-1; D is possibly TRBD2 (5 bases). CDR3 length: 13 amino acids. The V end lost 4 bases, the J end lost 6 bases, and 10 bases lay between the germline ends. Germline-derived CDR1 and CDR2 are LGHDT and YNNKEL (reference sequence).

The V and J genes are TRBV19 and TRBJ2-3; TRBD2 matches at 9 bases. The CDR3 length is 18 residues. V shed 7 bases and J 5 bases; nucleotides not matched to a gene: 19. CDR1 is LNHDA and CDR2 is SQIVND in the germline V gene (reference sequence). CDR3 sequence reads: CASTAVFGLAGDLDTQYF. Written as DNA, the CDR3 is TGTGCCAGTACGGCTGTGTTTGGCTTAGCGGGGGACCTAGATACGCAGTATTTT.

This clone appeared once. This chain uses TRBV11-2 with TRBJ1-4, with 9 bases fitting TRBD1. Germline V lookup: CDR1 SGHAT, CDR2 FQNNGV. The ends lost 5 bases at V and 4 bases at J; junction bases unmatched: 5. The CDR3 loop spans 15 amino acids. CDR3 coding DNA: TGTGCCAGCAGCCAATGGACAGGGGTTAATGAAAAACTGTTTTTT. Protein: CASSQWTGVNEKLFF.

The chain couples TRBV5-1 to TRBJ2-2; tentative D call: TRBD1 (6 bases). This CDR3 comprises 16 residues. Germline loops: CDR1 SGHRS, CDR2 YFSETQ. V was clipped by 0 bases and J by 1 base, with 10 bases between them. Written as DNA, the CDR3 is TGCGCCAGCAGCTTGGCCCCGGGACAGAACACCGGGGAGCTGTTTTTT. Translation: CASSLAPGQNTGELFF.

V is TRBV5-1 and J is TRBJ2-6, with TRBD1 matching 7 bases. CDR1 is SGHRS and CDR2 is YFSETQ in the germline V gene. The V gene end was trimmed by 3 bases and the J gene end by 0 bases; junction bases not matched to a gene: 6. The CDR3 runs 17 residues. This chain's CDR3 is CASSSGTAISGANVLTF. The DNA for the CDR3 is TGCGCCAGCAGCTCTGGGACAGCCATCTCTGGGGCCAACGTCCTGACTTTC.

In this sample, this clone turned up a few times. The J gene is TRBJ2-3, the V gene TRBV2; TRBD2 agrees at 11 bases. Germline-derived CDR1 and CDR2 are SNHLY and FYNNEI. V lost 3 bases, J lost 5 bases, and 7 bases stayed unmatched. The CDR3 covers 16 residues. The CDR3 nucleotides read TGTGCCAGCAGTGACCTGCGACTAGCGGGAAAAGATACGCAGTATTTT. Protein sequence: CASSDLRLAGKDTQYF.

This clone occurred once. The V call is TRBV6-1, the J call TRBJ1-5; 7 bases align to TRBD1. Trimming at V came to 2 bases and at J to 7 bases, leaving 14 bases not matched to a gene. CDR1 is MNHNS, CDR2 SASEGT, per germline. This CDR3 comprises 17 residues. The CDR3 loop reads CASSETPTGMRGQPQHF. The CDR3 DNA sequence: TGTGCCAGCAGTGAAACTCCGACAGGGATGAGGGGACAGCCCCAGCATTTT.

V is TRBV3-1 (or the pseudogene TRBV3-2) and J is TRBJ1-3; D ambiguous. Trimming shortened V by 4 bases and J by 0 bases, and 10 bases separated the two germline ends. Per the germline V gene, CDR1 is LGHDT and CDR2 is YNNKEL (reference sequence). The CDR3 has 15 residues. CDR3 in amino acids: CASSLLSHSGNTIYF. The CDR3 region has the DNA TGTGCCAGCAGCCTCCTAAGCCACTCTGGAAACACCATATATTTT.

V usage is TRBV28 and J usage is TRBJ1-5; 12 bases are a match to TRBD1. The CDR3 contains 16 residues. Germline assignment: CDR1 MDHEN and CDR2 SYDVKM. Trimming cost V 6 bases and J 3 bases; bases outside gene matches: 6. The CDR3 region is CASRRDRGPNNQPQHF. The CDR3, as DNA: TGTGCCAGCAGGCGGGACAGGGGGCCAAACAATCAGCCCCAGCATTTT. Combining the CDR3 with reference TRBV28 and TRBJ1-5 gives the whole variable domain DVKVTQSSRYLVKRTGEKVFLECVQDMDHENMFWYRQDPGLGLRLIYFSYDVKMKEKGDIPEGYSVSREKKERFSLILESASTNQTSMYLCASRRDRGPNNQPQHFGDGTRLSIL.

The chain uses TRBV5-5 and TRBJ2-7; 9 positions agree with TRBD2. Germline CDR1 is SGHKS and CDR2 is YYEKEE (reference sequence). The CDR3 consists of 18 residues. Trimming took 0 bases from V and 4 from J; bases not matched to a gene: 14. DNA for the CDR3: TGTGCCAGCAGCTTGGGGCCCTCATTTAGCGGGAGTTCATACGAGCAGTACTTC. Translating it yields CASSLGPSFSGSSYEQYF. The full variable domain, in which reference TRBV5-5 and TRBJ2-7 provide the parts outside the CDR3, is DAGVTQSPTHLIKTRGQQVTLRCSPISGHKSVSWYQQVLGQGPQFIFQYYEKEERGRGNFPDRFSARQFPNYSSELNVNALLLGDSALYLCASSLGPSFSGSSYEQYFGPGTRLTVT.

The chain joins TRBV7-9 to TRBJ2-5, with 7 bases that match TRBD1. J lost 5 bases, V lost 7 bases, and 10 bases had no gene match. Germline lookup yields CDR1 SEHNR and CDR2 FQNEAQ (reference sequence). This CDR3 comprises 14 residues. DNA for the CDR3: TGTGCCAGCACCGCCAACAGGGGAGTGGAGACCCAGTACTTC. Its protein is CASTANRGVETQYF.

The V and J genes are TRBV3-1 (or the pseudogene TRBV3-2) and TRBJ2-1, with a tentative D call TRBD2 (6 bases). CDR3 size: 14 residues. V was cut by 5 bases and J by 7 bases, with 15 bases left in between. Germline loops: CDR1 LGHDT, CDR2 YNNKEL (reference sequence). The CDR3 DNA sequence: TGTGCCAGCAGCTCTTTCTCGGAGGGGAATGAGCAGTTCTTC. Amino acids: CASSSFSEGNEQFF.

The gene calls are TRBV4-2 and TRBJ2-1, with 9 bases that match TRBD2. Per the germline V gene, CDR1 is LGHNA and CDR2 is YNFKEQ. The junction had 5 bases not matched to a gene; V was cut back by 2 bases and J by 0 bases. This CDR3 has 17 residues. The CDR3 sequence is CASSQNSGSSSYNEQFF. The DNA for the CDR3 is TGTGCCAGCAGCCAAAATAGCGGGAGCAGCTCCTACAATGAGCAGTTCTTC.

The CDR3 is CASSLLGLAGDSETQYF. In DNA, the CDR3 is TGTGCCAGCAGTTTATTGGGGCTAGCGGGAGATTCTGAGACCCAGTACTTC. The chain recombines TRBV27 with TRBJ2-5, with TRBD2 matching 10 bases. V shed 1 base and J 5 bases; nucleotides not matched to a gene: 10. This CDR3 contains 17 residues. Germline CDR1 and CDR2: MNHEY and SMNVEV (reference sequence).